This T cell receptor beta chain was sequenced in a study of cytomegalovirus exposure and HLA in healthy donors. CDR1 and CDR2 (germline): SGHAT, FQNNGV. The CDR3 spans 17 residues. Deletions cut 4 bases from V and 3 bases from J, with 21 bases between. The PCR used 60 Vbeta and 13 Jbeta primers. Method: immunoSEQ multiplex PCR; TCRdb's copy keeps in-frame clones and lacks some. The data contain 200,000 to 250,000 clones, roughly 82% of them seen just once; the ten biggest clones take up 5.4%. The source of this sequence is a middle-aged woman in good health and CMV-seropositive. This chain links TRBV11-2 with TRBJ1-2; TRBD1 might be the D (5 bases). The sequenced material came from PBMCs. The CDR3 here is CASSSPIRVRGDYGYTF. CDR3 nucleotides: TGTGCCAGCAGCTCCCCCATAAGGGTGCGGGGGGACTATGGCTACACCTTC.